The next 32 T cell receptor beta chains were all read from a single sample in a study of T-cell memory formation after mild COVID-19. TCRdb re-called the 5' RACE reads through MiXCR, storing one row per CDR3 protein. Among about 190,000 distinct CDR3 sequences listed, roughly 18% were seen once. The sample consisted of PBMCs or a T cell subset sorted from them (not recorded which). The receptors shown here come from an adult woman who had mild COVID-19 (a few samples of this study predate the infection). Cell type and time point are not known.

The J gene is TRBJ1-1, the V gene TRBV29-1; 7 bases map to TRBD1. Looked up from germline, CDR1 is SQVTM and CDR2 is ANQGSEA. The CDR3 runs to 12 residues. V shed 3 bases and J 11 bases; nucleotides not matched to a gene: 9. The CDR3 bases are TGCAGCGTTGACGCAACAGGGGTAGGGGCTTTCTTT. Translated, it gives CSVDATGVGAFF.

This clonotype was picked up many times. The rearrangement links TRBV6-5 to TRBJ2-1, with TRBD2 matching over 11 bases. V shed 6 bases, J shed 9 bases, and the junction held 25 bases outside the gene matches. There are 20 residues in the CDR3. Germline values: CDR1 MNHEY, CDR2 SVGAGI. The CDR3 DNA sequence: TGTGCCAGCAGCCGAGACAGAACGGGAGGGACTAGCGGAGCTACCCGTGAGCAGTTCTTC. It yields the protein CASSRDRTGGTSGATREQFF.

This clonotype was seen many times. The V and J genes are TRBV10-3 and TRBJ2-5; the D gene could be TRBD1 or TRBD2 (5 bases each). This CDR3 is 14 amino acids long. Per the germline V gene, CDR1 is ENHRY and CDR2 is SYGVKD. With 2 bases removed from V and 5 bases from J, the gap between germline ends came to 12 bases. The CDR3 region has the DNA TGTGCCATCAGTGAGGGGGGAAGCGGCGAGACCCAGTACTTC. Encoded protein: CAISEGGSGETQYF.

The chain couples TRBV3-1 to TRBJ1-1; 9 positions agree with TRBD1. With V trimmed by 2 bases and J by 11 bases, 9 bases remained unmatched. Germline V CDR1 and CDR2: LGHDT, YNNKEL (reference sequence). The CDR3 spans 14 residues. CDR3 in amino acids: CASSQSGQGNWAFF. The CDR3 DNA reads as TGTGCCAGCAGCCAATCGGGACAGGGTAATTGGGCTTTCTTT.

The genes are TRBV14 and TRBJ1-1; 8 nucleotides line up with TRBD1. The length of the CDR3 is 16 residues. The V and J ends lost 2 bases and 0 bases, in that order; junction bases with no gene match: 5. Germline CDR1 and CDR2: SGHDN and FVKESK. The CDR3 loop is CASSQRTGTLNTEAFF. In DNA, the CDR3 is TGTGCCAGCAGCCAACGGACAGGGACACTGAACACTGAAGCTTTCTTT.

The gene calls are TRBV5-1 and TRBJ1-2; a weak D match, TRBD1 (5 bases). Looked up from germline, CDR1 is SGHRS and CDR2 is YFSETQ. The CDR3 is 19 amino acids. V shed 0 bases and J shed 7 bases, with 28 bases lying between them. The CDR3 DNA sequence: TGCGCCAGCAGCTTGGAGGTTGGAGGAAGGGGCGCTATCGGTAGTGGCTACACCTTC. Protein product: CASSLEVGGRGAIGSGYTF.

Ten or more counts support this clonotype. J is TRBJ1-1 and V is TRBV18; D remains unclear. There are 13 residues in the CDR3. The V end lost 6 bases, the J end lost 1 base, and 9 bases lay between the germline ends. Germline CDR1 is KGHSH and CDR2 is LQKENI. Here the CDR3 DNA reads TGTGCCAGCTCGCGGACCCAGAACACTGAAGCTTTCTTT. This translates into CASSRTQNTEAFF.

This clonotype was counted ten times or more. The chain links TRBV19 to TRBJ2-2, with 7 bases identical to TRBD1. Trimming took 7 bases from V and 4 from J; bases not matched to a gene: 9. There are 15 residues in the CDR3. Germline V lookup: CDR1 LNHDA, CDR2 SQIVND (reference sequence). CDR3 nucleotide sequence: TGTGCCAGTATCCAACAGGGGCCGGGCACCGGGGAGCTGTTTTTT. Its translation is CASIQQGPGTGELFF.

This clonotype turned up a few times. V is TRBV7-6 and J is TRBJ2-2; D not resolved. This CDR3 is built from 12 residues. The V gene lost 5 bases and the J gene lost 6 bases, with 7 bases spanning the gap. CDR1 SGHVS and CDR2 FNYEAQ come from the germline V gene. Written as DNA, the CDR3 is TGTGCCAGCAGCCTCCCTTCCGGGGAGCTGTTTTTT. Its protein is CASSLPSGELFF.

This clonotype was detected a few times. This rearrangement joins TRBV20-1 to TRBJ2-7; possible D gene TRBD2, 6 bases. The CDR3 has 13 amino acids. The V end was cut by 3 bases, the J end by 0 bases, with 9 bases between. Germline assignment: CDR1 DFQATT and CDR2 SNEGSKA (reference sequence). The CDR3 is CSASAGFSYEQYF. The CDR3 DNA reads as TGCAGTGCTAGTGCGGGGTTCTCCTACGAGCAGTACTTC.

CDR3 region: CASSYFSDTEAFF. CDR3 in DNA: TGTGCCAGCAGTTACTTCAGCGATACTGAAGCTTTCTTT. The chain couples TRBV6-2 or TRBV6-3 to TRBJ1-1, with D unclear. The CDR3 runs to 13 residues. From germline, CDR1 is MNHEY and CDR2 SVGEGT. The V gene lost 1 base and the J gene lost 5 bases, with 8 bases spanning the gap.

This clonotype was recorded a few times. The chain has TRBV5-1 and TRBJ2-1; 8 nucleotides match TRBD2. CDR1 SGHRS and CDR2 YFSETQ come from the germline V gene. This CDR3 spans 15 amino acids. J lost 6 bases, V lost 7 bases, and 12 bases had no gene match. CDR3 sequence (DNA): TGCGCCAGCGTACAGGGTAGCGGGATTATCAATGAGCAGTTCTTC. It is translated as CASVQGSGIINEQFF.

This chain links TRBV20-1 with TRBJ2-1; TRBD1 might be the D (6 bases). V was cut by 1 base and J by 6 bases, with 22 bases left in between. The CDR3 is 17 residues long. Germline lookup yields CDR1 DFQATT and CDR2 SNEGSKA (reference sequence). This CDR3 is CSARGGVRTVVPNEQFF. The CDR3 DNA reads as TGCAGTGCTAGAGGCGGTGTCCGGACAGTTGTTCCCAATGAGCAGTTCTTC.

This clonotype was seen a handful of times. The chain links TRBV2 to TRBJ2-5; D is perhaps TRBD2 (5 bases). The germline CDR1 and CDR2 sequences are SNHLY and FYNNEI. The CDR3 is made up of 17 amino acids. Trimming removed 2 bases at V and 2 bases at J, with 18 bases between. CDR3 in amino acids: CASSEPAGTTVQETQYF. Here the CDR3 DNA reads TGTGCCAGCAGTGAACCGGCGGGTACTACCGTTCAAGAGACCCAGTACTTC.

The chain combines TRBV5-6 with TRBJ2-5; 7 bases match TRBD1. The V gene's germline CDR1 is SGHDT and CDR2 YYEEEE. The CDR3 totals 15 residues. V shed 1 base, J shed 4 bases, and the junction held 7 bases outside the gene matches. The CDR3 loop is CASSLRQGGRETQYF. The CDR3 bases are TGTGCCAGCAGCTTGCGACAGGGCGGAAGAGAGACCCAGTACTTC.

The sample holds a few counts of this clonotype. V gene TRBV20-1 combines with J gene TRBJ2-5; 7 bases are a match to TRBD2. The CDR3 is 14 amino acids. Germline CDR1 reads DFQATT; CDR2 reads SNEGSKA (reference sequence). V gave up 4 bases and J gave up 5 bases; unmatched junction bases: 10. CDR3 residues: CSATRGSGKETQYF. In DNA form, the CDR3 reads TGCAGTGCTACCCGTGGGAGCGGGAAGGAGACCCAGTACTTC.

This clonotype was seen only a few times. The V and J genes are TRBV5-1 and TRBJ2-7; 13 nucleotides align to TRBD2. The CDR3 length is 16 residues. Germline V gives CDR1 SGHRS, CDR2 YFSETQ. J was trimmed by 2 bases and V by 0 bases; bases with no gene match: 2. CDR3 amino acids: CASSLVGLAGTYEQYF. The CDR3 DNA reads as TGCGCCAGCAGCTTGGTGGGACTAGCGGGAACCTACGAGCAGTACTTC.

In this sample, this clonotype turned up a few times. The chain employs TRBV29-1 and TRBJ2-2, with D perhaps matching TRBD1 or TRBD2 (5 bases each). The germline CDR1 and CDR2 sequences are SQVTM and ANQGSEA. The ends were cut back, 2 bases at V and 6 bases at J, with 10 bases in the middle. The CDR3 consists of 13 residues. The CDR3 loop reads CSVEWGKAGELFF. For the CDR3, the DNA is TGCAGCGTTGAATGGGGGAAGGCCGGGGAGCTGTTTTTT.

The genes are TRBV9 and TRBJ1-2, with 7 bases matching TRBD1. V was pared by 5 bases and J by 4 bases, with 8 bases of the junction left unmatched. The CDR3 contains 14 residues. The germline V gene encodes CDR1 SGDLS and CDR2 YYNGEE. The chain's CDR3 is CASRATGEAYGYTF. The CDR3 coding sequence is TGTGCCAGCAGGGCCACAGGGGAGGCCTATGGCTACACCTTC.

A few counts support this clonotype. The chain employs TRBV9 and TRBJ2-1; weak D call: TRBD1 (6 bases). CDR3 length equals 15 residues. Per the germline V gene, CDR1 is SGDLS and CDR2 is YYNGEE. V was pared by 2 bases and J by 8 bases, with 17 bases between. The CDR3 loop reads CASSVGLLTGYEQFF. The CDR3, as DNA: TGTGCCAGCAGCGTCGGACTGTTGACAGGCTATGAGCAGTTCTTC.

This clonotype came up a few times. CDR3 DNA sequence: TGTGCCACCAGCAGCCCAGGTATGGGCCCGAACACTGAAGCTTTCTTT. This gives the protein CATSSPGMGPNTEAFF. The J gene is TRBJ1-1, the V gene TRBV15; D is uncertain. CDR1 LNHNV and CDR2 YYDKDF come from the germline V gene (reference sequence). This CDR3 comprises 16 residues. The germline V and J ends were trimmed by 3 bases and 1 base, with 15 bases remaining between them.

The sample holds many counts of this clonotype. The rearrangement uses TRBV6-5 and TRBJ1-1; 12 bases match TRBD1. Germline V gene sequence: CDR1 MNHEY, CDR2 SVGAGI. Unmatched junction bases numbered 7, after V lost 6 bases and J lost 5 bases. The CDR3 contains 15 residues. The CDR3, as DNA: TGTGCCAGCAGGAGGGACAGGGGGCGGAGTACTGAAGCTTTCTTT. Its translation: CASRRDRGRSTEAFF.

This clonotype was counted a few times. The CDR3 DNA follows: TGTGCCAGCAGTGGTAATAAAAATAGCAATCAGCCCCAGCATTTT. Amino acids: CASSGNKNSNQPQHF. V gene TRBV6-1 combines with J gene TRBJ1-5; no reliable D call. The V and J ends lost 4 bases and 0 bases respectively, with 10 bases between them. Germline CDR1 reads MNHNS; CDR2 reads SASEGT. This CDR3 contains 15 residues.

This clonotype was observed a few times. The chain couples TRBV5-1 to TRBJ2-1; 8 nucleotides match TRBD2. The germline CDR1 and CDR2 sequences are SGHRS and YFSETQ. V dropped 4 bases and J dropped 2; count of bases not matched to a gene: 8. CDR3 length equals 16 residues. CDR3 residues: CASSPWGGGPYNEQFF. CDR3 nucleotide sequence: TGCGCCAGCAGCCCGTGGGGCGGGGGGCCCTACAATGAGCAGTTCTTC.

This clonotype was observed a handful of times. The CDR3: CASSWTSGSYEQYF. The CDR3 DNA follows: TGTGCCAGCAGTTGGACTAGCGGTTCCTACGAGCAGTACTTC. The rearrangement uses TRBV6-2 or TRBV6-3 and TRBJ2-7; TRBD2 aligns across 10 bases. Trimming cost V 4 bases and J 1 base; bases outside gene matches: 1. Germline loops: CDR1 MNHEY, CDR2 SVGEGT. This CDR3 has 14 residues.

The J gene is TRBJ1-1, the V gene TRBV20-1; D not resolved. CDR3 size: 13 residues. Germline loops: CDR1 DFQATT, CDR2 SNEGSKA (reference sequence). Trimming shortened V by 0 bases and J by 7 bases, and 12 bases separated the two germline ends. The CDR3 here is CSARDPGRNEAFF. The DNA of the CDR3 is TGCAGTGCTAGAGACCCCGGACGGAATGAAGCTTTCTTT.

This sequence joins TRBV27 and TRBJ1-1, with D uncertain. This CDR3 is 14 amino acids long. Germline V gene data show CDR1 as MNHEY and CDR2 as SMNVEV (reference sequence). V gave up 5 bases and J gave up 1 base, with 11 bases separating them. CDR3 DNA: TGTGCCAGCAGTAACGGTCTGGCGAACACTGAAGCTTTCTTT. Encoded protein: CASSNGLANTEAFF.

This clonotype was recorded a few times. The rearrangement uses TRBV24-1 and TRBJ2-1, with 12 bases lining up with TRBD2. Germline assignment: CDR1 KGHDR and CDR2 SFDVKD. V shed 2 bases and J 7 bases; nucleotides not matched to a gene: 11. The CDR3 has 18 residues. CDR3 sequence reads: CATSDSTRLAGALNEQFF. The CDR3 region has the DNA TGTGCCACCAGTGATTCGACCAGACTAGCGGGGGCCCTGAATGAGCAGTTCTTC.

This chain joins TRBV7-9 and TRBJ1-1; 7 bases line up with TRBD1. CDR1 SEHNR and CDR2 FQNEAQ come from the germline V gene (reference sequence). This CDR3 contains 14 residues. J gave up 1 base and V 5 bases, and 4 bases lay outside the gene matches. Written as DNA, the CDR3 is TGTGCCAGCAGCAAGGGACAGCAGAACACTGAAGCTTTCTTT. Its translation is CASSKGQQNTEAFF.

This clonotype was counted only a few times. V and J are TRBV25-1 and TRBJ1-1; 10 nucleotides match TRBD1. The CDR3 runs 15 residues. Germline V gives CDR1 MGHDK, CDR2 SYGVNS. After removal of 3 bases from V and 5 bases from J, the junction contained 6 bases not matched to a gene. This chain's CDR3 is CASSERDRGLTEAFF. The CDR3 nucleotides read TGTGCCAGCAGTGAGAGGGACAGGGGTTTAACTGAAGCTTTCTTT. The whole variable domain, filled in from reference TRBV25-1 and TRBJ1-1, reads EADIYQTPRYLVIGTGKKITLECSQTMGHDKMYWYQQDPGMELHLIHYSYGVNSTEKGDLSSESTVSRIRTEHFPLTLESARPSHTSQYLCASSERDRGLTEAFFGQGTRLTVV.

This clonotype has a count of ten or more. CDR3 coding DNA: TGTGCCAGCAGCCAAGGTACCGGGACAGGGGGCAGGGAGCAGTACTTC. This codes for CASSQGTGTGGREQYF. This chain joins TRBV3-1 and TRBJ2-7; 12 nucleotides agree with TRBD1. The CDR3 contains 16 residues. Germline V lookup: CDR1 LGHDT, CDR2 YNNKEL (reference sequence). The ends lost 1 base at V and 7 bases at J; junction bases unmatched: 8.

The table lists this clonotype with a count of one. The V call is TRBV4-1, the J call TRBJ2-3, with 12 bases aligning to TRBD2. V was clipped by 1 base and J by 0 bases; unmatched bases: 8. The CDR3 sequence is 19 residues long. Germline V gene data show CDR1 as MGHRA and CDR2 as YSYEKL. This chain's CDR3 is CASSQALAGGPISTDTQYF. The CDR3 region has the DNA TGCGCCAGCAGCCAAGCGCTAGCGGGGGGGCCGATTAGCACAGATACGCAGTATTTT.